Presented here are 2 T cell receptor beta chains from one specimen sequenced in a study of cytomegalovirus exposure and HLA in healthy donors (dated by TCRdb to between 2016 and 2019). Libraries were prepared through the immunoSEQ multiplex PCR assay. A mixture of 60 forward primers for TCR Vbeta segments and 13 reverse primers for TCR Jbeta segments was used in the multiplex PCR. Entries here come from immuneACCESS through TCRdb and include only in-frame sequences with V and J called. Some clones fail to appear in such tables; in the studies checked, an unresolved V gene covers under half of the shortfall, and the cause of the remainder is unknown. Within this sample are fewer than 200,000 clones, with approximately 80% of them counted one time only. The ten largest make up under 0.75% of the sample. Sequencing input: PBMCs. Receptors originate from a boy between 10 and 17 years old in good health and CMV-seronegative.

The rearrangement joins TRBV7-9 to TRBJ1-2; tentative D call: TRBD1 (5 bases). V was trimmed by 5 bases and J by 1 base, leaving 17 bases between them. The V gene's germline CDR1 is SEHNR and CDR2 FQNEAQ (reference sequence). The CDR3 loop spans 16 amino acids. CDR3 in amino acids: CASSRPGEGINYGYTF. The CDR3 DNA follows: TGTGCCAGCAGCCGACCCGGGGAGGGGATTAACTATGGCTACACCTTC.

This clone was counted between two and nine times. The V call is TRBV14, the J call TRBJ1-4; no definite D call. V was pared by 0 bases and J by 4 bases, with 9 bases between. This CDR3 has 15 amino acids. Per germline, CDR1 SGHDN and CDR2 FVKESK. CDR3 sequence reads: CASSQEARINEKLFF. The CDR3 DNA reads TGTGCCAGCAGCCAAGAGGCCAGGATTAATGAAAAACTGTTTTTT.